The table lists the clone carrying this TCR beta chain with a few counts. Its cognate antigen is unknown. Via MiXCR, TCRdb re-called the RT-PCR reads, giving one row per CDR3 protein. The table has roughly 710,000 distinct CDR3 sequences, less than 15% seen once. This sample stems from a study of response to subunit inactivated influenza vaccine. Regarding the study as a whole: The authors offered the suggestion that each seasonal influenza vaccination recruits few new T cells.

Trimming cost V 0 bases and J 5 bases, with 11 bases left between them. Germline-derived CDR1 and CDR2 are LGHDT and YNNKEL (reference sequence). The CDR3 runs 14 residues. The sequences come from PBMCs from blood, collected approximately 15 days before vaccination. The chain has TRBV3-1 and TRBJ2-7, with D unclear. The receptor's source is a man aged 45 to 65 who received an inactivated influenza vaccine. CDR3 amino acids: CASSQERFTNEQYF. Written as DNA, the CDR3 is TGTGCCAGCAGCCAAGAGAGGTTTACGAACGAGCAGTACTTC.